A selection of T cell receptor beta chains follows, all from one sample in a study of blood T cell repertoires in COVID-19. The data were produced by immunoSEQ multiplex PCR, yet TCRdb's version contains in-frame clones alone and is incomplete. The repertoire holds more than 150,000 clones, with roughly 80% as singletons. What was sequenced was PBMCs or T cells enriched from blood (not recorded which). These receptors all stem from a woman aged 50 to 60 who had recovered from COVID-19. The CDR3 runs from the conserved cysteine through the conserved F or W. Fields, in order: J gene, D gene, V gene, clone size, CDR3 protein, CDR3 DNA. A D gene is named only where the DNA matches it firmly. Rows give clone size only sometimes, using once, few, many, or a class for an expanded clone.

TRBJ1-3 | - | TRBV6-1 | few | CASSGSFSPPGNTIYF | TGTGCCAGCAGTGGCTCTTTTAGTCCCCCTGGAAACACCATATATTTT
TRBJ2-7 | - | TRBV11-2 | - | CASSRPTGFYEQYF | TGTGCCAGCAGCCGCCCAACGGGTTTCTACGAGCAGTACTTC
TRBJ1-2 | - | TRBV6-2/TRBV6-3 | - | CASSYTNPGAQGYTF | TGTGCCAGCAGTTACACAAACCCGGGAGCCCAAGGCTACACCTTC
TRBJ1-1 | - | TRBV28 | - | CASSFQGRKAFF | TGTGCCAGCAGTTTTCAGGGTCGGAAAGCTTTCTTT
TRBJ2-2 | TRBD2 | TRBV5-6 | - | CASSPAGGNTGELFF | TGTGCCAGCAGCCCAGCGGGAGGGAACACCGGGGAGCTGTTTTTT
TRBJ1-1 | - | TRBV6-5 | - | CASSLTTGPRAEAFF | TGTGCCAGCAGTCTAACTACGGGCCCGCGGGCTGAAGCTTTCTTT
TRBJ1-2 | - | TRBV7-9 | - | CASSPPVNRGANYGYTF | TGTGCCAGCAGCCCCCCGGTGAATCGCGGGGCCAACTATGGCTACACCTTC
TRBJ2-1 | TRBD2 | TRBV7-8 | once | CASSLAGTRQFF | TGTGCCAGCAGCTTAGCTGGGACTAGACAGTTCTTC
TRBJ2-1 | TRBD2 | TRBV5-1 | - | CASSLGSGSHNEQFF | TGCGCCAGCAGCTTGGGTAGCGGGAGCCACAATGAGCAGTTCTTC
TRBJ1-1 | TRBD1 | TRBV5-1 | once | CASSRGTEMNTEAFF | TGCGCCAGCAGCCGGGGGACAGAGATGAACACTGAAGCTTTCTTT
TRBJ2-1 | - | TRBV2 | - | CASSETSRFNEQFF | TGTGCCAGCAGTGAAACTAGTAGGTTCAATGAGCAGTTCTTC
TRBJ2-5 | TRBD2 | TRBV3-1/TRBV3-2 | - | CASSQWDYTEETQYF | TGTGCCAGCAGCCAATGGGACTACACGGAGGAGACCCAGTACTTC
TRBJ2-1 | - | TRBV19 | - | CASSPQRQAYNEQFF | TGTGCCAGTAGTCCCCAAAGACAGGCTTACAATGAGCAGTTCTTC
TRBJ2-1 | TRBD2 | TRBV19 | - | CASSLTSGSGNEQFF | TGTGCCAGTAGCCTGACTAGCGGGAGCGGGAATGAGCAGTTCTTC
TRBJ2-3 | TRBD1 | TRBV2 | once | CASSAGTVTDTQYF | TGTGCCAGCAGTGCCGGGACAGTGACAGATACGCAGTATTTT
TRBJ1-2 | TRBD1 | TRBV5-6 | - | CASSRETFIGQGYGYTF | TGTGCCAGCAGCAGGGAGACGTTTATCGGACAGGGCTATGGCTACACCTTC
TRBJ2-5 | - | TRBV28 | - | CASIEGGGLGTQYF | TGTGCCAGCATAGAGGGGGGGGGACTTGGGACCCAGTACTTC
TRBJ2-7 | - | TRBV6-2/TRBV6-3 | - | CASSRSTYEQYF | TGTGCCAGCAGTAGGAGTACTTACGAGCAGTACTTC
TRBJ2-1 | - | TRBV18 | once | CASSPPSQSYNEQFF | TGTGCCAGCTCACCACCTTCACAATCCTACAATGAGCAGTTCTTC
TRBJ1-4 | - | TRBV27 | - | CASSFGRGGLGEKLFF | TGTGCCAGCAGTTTTGGCCGGGGGGGTTTAGGTGAAAAACTGTTTTTT
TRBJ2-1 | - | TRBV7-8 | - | CASSLVTGSYNEQFF | TGTGCCAGCAGCTTAGTGACGGGGTCCTACAATGAGCAGTTCTTC
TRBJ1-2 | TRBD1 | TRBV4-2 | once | CASSHGTVNYGYTF | TGTGCCAGCAGCCATGGGACAGTTAACTATGGCTACACCTTC
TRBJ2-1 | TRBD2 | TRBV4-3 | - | CASSQTLAGGYNEQFF | TGCGCCAGCAGCCAAACTTTAGCGGGAGGTTACAATGAGCAGTTCTTC
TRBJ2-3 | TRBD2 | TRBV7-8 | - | CASSLRREVTDTQYF | TGTGCCAGCAGCTTAAGGCGGGAGGTAACAGATACGCAGTATTTT